This T cell receptor (beta chain) was recovered during a study of T cell changes during pregnancy in multiple sclerosis. V was pared by 3 bases and J by 0 bases, with 12 bases between. The CDR3 is 14 amino acids. Germline values: CDR1 GTSNPN, CDR2 SVGIG (reference sequence). Sequenced by immunoSEQ multiplex PCR; TCRdb stores in-frame clones only, minus some. This sample has 70,000 or so clones, with about nine tenths found just once. The chain recombines TRBV30 with TRBJ2-7; a possible D gene is TRBD2 (5 bases). The sequence derives from a female donor with multiple sclerosis, enrolled in a pregnancy study. The starting material was CD4+ T cells from peripheral blood mononuclear cells, obtained after pregnancy. The CDR3 spells CAWRRERSSYEQYF. Written as DNA, the CDR3 is TGTGCCTGGAGGAGGGAGAGGAGCTCCTACGAGCAGTACTTC.